Shown below are 15 T cell receptor beta chains from a single sample sequenced in a study of OX40 agonist ivuxolimab in advanced cancers. The data were produced by immunoSEQ multiplex PCR, yet TCRdb's version contains in-frame clones alone and is incomplete. The table has about 83,000 clones, less than 90% seen once; the top ten hold less than 0.75%. The material was CD4+ or CD8+ T cells sorted from blood, obtained in a trial of the OX40 agonist ivuxolimab. The receptors were gathered from an adult with an advanced solid tumor such as melanoma, head and neck, liver or kidney cancer.

The chain links TRBV2 to TRBJ1-6; 8 bases agree with TRBD1. The V gene end was trimmed by 8 bases and the J gene end by 9 bases; junction bases not matched to a gene: 6. The germline V gene has CDR1 SNHLY and CDR2 FYNNEI. The CDR3 consists of 13 residues. The CDR3 DNA reads TGTGCCAGCGTCGGGACAGGAATTTCACCCCTCCACTTT. Its protein is CASVGTGISPLHF.

This clone was observed a handful of times. V is TRBV4-1 and J is TRBJ1-2; D gene unclear. V lost 0 bases to trimming and J lost 4 bases, with 6 bases between them. The CDR3 covers 13 residues. Germline V gene lookup returns CDR1 MGHRA and CDR2 YSYEKL. In DNA form, the CDR3 reads TGCGCCAGCAGCCAAGACAGGACCTATGGCTACACCTTC. As protein: CASSQDRTYGYTF.

The chain employs TRBV6-1 and TRBJ1-4, with no clear D. The germline V gene has CDR1 MNHNS and CDR2 SASEGT. V was clipped by 7 bases and J by 4 bases, with 13 bases between them. There are 14 residues in the CDR3. This CDR3 reads CASTQPPNNEKLFF. DNA for the CDR3: TGTGCCAGCACCCAGCCTCCCAATAATGAAAAACTGTTTTTT.

The rearrangement joins TRBV11-2 to TRBJ2-3; 7 bases are a match to TRBD2. CDR1 and CDR2 (germline): SGHAT, FQNNGV. The junction had 2 bases not matched to a gene; V was cut back by 2 bases and J by 0 bases. The CDR3 has 15 amino acids. The CDR3 spells CASSLSGASTDTQYF. CDR3 DNA sequence: TGTGCCAGCAGCTTAAGCGGGGCCAGCACAGATACGCAGTATTTT.

This chain uses TRBV4-1 with TRBJ2-6, with a weak D call TRBD1 (5 bases). V lost 2 bases and J 2 bases, leaving 7 bases between the germline ends. The CDR3 has 15 residues. In germline, CDR1 is MGHRA, CDR2 YSYEKL. CDR3 sequence: CASSQRGAGANVLTF. For the CDR3, the DNA is TGCGCCAGCAGCCAAAGGGGTGCTGGGGCCAACGTCCTGACTTTC.

The genes are TRBV18 and TRBJ2-5; TRBD1 agrees at 9 bases. The V segment lost 4 bases and the J segment 5 bases; nucleotides outside the gene matches: 8. CDR1 is KGHSH, CDR2 LQKENI, per germline. The CDR3 is made up of 15 amino acids. CDR3 loop: CASSLDRGRVETQYF. CDR3 in DNA: TGTGCCAGCTCACTGGACAGGGGCAGAGTGGAGACCCAGTACTTC. The complete variable domain, with remaining parts taken from reference TRBV18 and TRBJ2-5, reads NAGVMQNPRHLVRRRGQEARLRCSPMKGHSHVYWYRQLPEEGLKFMVYLQKENIIDESGMPKERFSAEFPKEGPSILRIQQVVRGDSAAYFCASSLDRGRVETQYFGPGTRLLVL.

The J gene is TRBJ1-2, the V gene TRBV5-8, with a tentative D call TRBD1 (6 bases). The CDR3 loop spans 14 amino acids. Germline values: CDR1 SGHTS, CDR2 YDEGEE. Trimming pared 3 bases from V and 4 bases from J, leaving 13 bases between. CDR3 loop: CASSWGGGSYGYTF. Written as DNA, the CDR3 is TGTGCCAGCAGCTGGGGGGGCGGGAGCTATGGCTACACCTTC. The complete variable domain, with remaining parts taken from reference TRBV5-8 and TRBJ1-2, reads EAGVTQSPTHLIKTRGQQATLRCSPISGHTSVYWYQQALGLGLQFLLWYDEGEERNRGNFPPRFSGRQFPNYSSELNVNALELEDSALYLCASSWGGGSYGYTFGSGTRLTVV.

This clone was seen a single time. The rearrangement joins TRBV7-2 to TRBJ1-2; D possibly corresponds to TRBD1 (6 bases). The germline V gene has CDR1 SGHTA and CDR2 FQGNSA. The V end was cut by 4 bases, the J end by 8 bases, with 20 bases between. The CDR3 runs 15 residues. The DNA of the CDR3 is TGTGCCAGCAGCTCAAGAGGGACATCCGAAGTCGGCTACACCTTC. Translating it yields CASSSRGTSEVGYTF.

The gene calls are TRBV4-3 and TRBJ1-5; no clear D. The CDR3 totals 15 residues. V was cut by 0 bases and J by 1 base, with 7 bases left in between. Germline values: CDR1 LGHNA, CDR2 YSLEER. CDR3 DNA: TGCGCCAGCAGCCAAGAAGGGATGAGCAATCAGCCCCAGCATTTT. Translated, it gives CASSQEGMSNQPQHF.

This clone appeared a single time. The gene calls are TRBV18 and TRBJ2-3; D is undetermined. Trimming pared 3 bases from V and 2 bases from J, leaving 9 bases between. This CDR3 contains 14 residues. Germline CDR1 KGHSH, CDR2 LQKENI. CDR3 residues: CASSPDSFTDTQYF. CDR3 nucleotide sequence: TGTGCCAGCTCACCCGACTCTTTCACAGATACGCAGTATTTT.

This sequence joins TRBV5-1 and TRBJ2-3; D possibly corresponds to TRBD1 (6 bases). Trimming cost V 0 bases and J 5 bases, with 13 bases left between them. The CDR3 spans 15 residues. Germline V gene sequence: CDR1 SGHRS, CDR2 YFSETQ. CDR3: CASSLGTGKIDTQYF. The CDR3 nucleotides are TGCGCCAGCAGCTTGGGTACAGGGAAAATAGATACGCAGTATTTT.

This rearrangement joins TRBV10-3 to TRBJ1-2; D unresolved. The CDR3 sequence is 16 residues long. V was pared by 0 bases and J by 6 bases, with 17 bases between. The germline V gene has CDR1 ENHRY and CDR2 SYGVKD. CDR3 DNA: TGTGCCATCAGTGAGTCGTCAGGCTCAATGAACCATGGCTACACCTTC. As protein: CAISESSGSMNHGYTF.

The chain combines TRBV30 with TRBJ2-5; D gene uncertain. Trimming left V 3 bases short and J 5 bases short, with 4 bases between. CDR3 length: 10 amino acids. Germline values: CDR1 GTSNPN, CDR2 SVGIG (reference sequence). Here the CDR3 reads CAWSGETQYF. CDR3 nucleotides: TGTGCCTGGAGCGGGGAGACCCAGTACTTC.

This clone turned up a few times. V usage is TRBV7-9 and J usage is TRBJ2-5, with D possibly matching TRBD2 (5 bases). In germline, CDR1 is SEHNR, CDR2 FQNEAQ (reference sequence). V was shortened by 4 bases and J by 2 bases, with 14 bases between the two germline ends. This CDR3 region has 15 residues. CDR3 region: CASSSSGGPQETQYF. Written as DNA, the CDR3 is TGTGCCAGCAGCTCCTCGGGCGGGCCGCAAGAGACCCAGTACTTC.

The chain couples TRBV7-2 to TRBJ2-7; 8 nucleotides align to TRBD2. Germline lookup yields CDR1 SGHTA and CDR2 FQGNSA. The CDR3 runs to 16 residues. V trimming: 5 bases; J trimming: 2 bases; junction bases outside the gene matches: 11. The CDR3 nucleotides are TGTGCCAGCAGCCCCGTGGGCGGGGGGAACGCCTACGAGCAGTACTTC. This sequence encodes CASSPVGGGNAYEQYF.